The 30 T cell receptor beta chains listed next were all sequenced from one sample in a study of cytomegalovirus exposure and HLA in healthy donors. The PCR employed 60 Vbeta primers together with 13 Jbeta primers. Sequencing was performed with immunoSEQ multiplex PCR; in TCRdb, only in-frame clones are kept and a portion is missing. This sample has approximately 69,000 clones, with around 64% found just once. Material for sequencing was PBMCs. The receptors derive from a man in his forties in good health and CMV-seropositive.

This clone was recorded once. The chain recombines TRBV7-3 with TRBJ2-3; 7 bases line up with TRBD1. CDR3 length: 16 residues. V shed 4 bases, J shed 5 bases, and the junction held 12 bases outside the gene matches. Germline values: CDR1 SGHTA, CDR2 FQGTGA. The CDR3 is CASSSGFQGVGDTQYF. The CDR3 DNA reads TGTGCCAGCAGCTCTGGATTCCAGGGGGTGGGAGATACGCAGTATTTT. The full variable domain, completed using reference TRBV7-3 and TRBJ2-3, is GAGVSQTPSNKVTEKGKYVELRCDPISGHTALYWYRQSLGQGPEFLIYFQGTGAADDSGLPNDRFFAVRPEGSVSTLKIQRTERGDSAVYLCASSSGFQGVGDTQYFGPGTRLTVL.

The CDR3 sequence is CSVAGEGATNEKLFF. DNA of the CDR3: TGCAGCGTTGCTGGGGAGGGGGCAACTAATGAAAAACTGTTTTTT. The chain recombines TRBV29-1 with TRBJ1-4, with D possibly matching TRBD1 (6 bases). The CDR3 runs to 15 residues. Looked up from germline, CDR1 is SQVTM and CDR2 is ANQGSEA. V was pared by 4 bases and J by 0 bases, with 12 bases between.

The chain has TRBV27 and TRBJ1-1; 8 bases agree with TRBD1. The germline CDR1 and CDR2 sequences are MNHEY and SMNVEV (reference sequence). The CDR3 is 16 amino acids. V gave up 6 bases and J gave up 0 bases; unmatched junction bases: 9. The CDR3 bases are TGTGCCAGCAGCCAACTGCGGGACAGGATGAACACTGAAGCTTTCTTT. Protein product: CASSQLRDRMNTEAFF.

Note on this clone: Germline is not matched at one junction end, which may reflect a read error. V is TRBV6-6 and J is TRBJ2-1; D is possibly TRBD2 (5 bases). This CDR3 has 15 residues. Germline V CDR1 and CDR2: MNHNY, SVGAGI (reference sequence). DNA for the CDR3: TGTGCCAGCACCCACGGAGGAAGCTCCTACGATGAGCAGTTCTTC. Its protein product is CASTHGGSSYDEQFF.

The rearrangement joins TRBV7-2 to TRBJ1-3; D perhaps matches TRBD1 (5 bases). Germline CDR1 is SGHTA and CDR2 is FQGNSA. With 2 bases removed from V and 6 bases from J, the gap between germline ends came to 14 bases. The CDR3 runs to 15 residues. DNA for the CDR3: TGTGCCAGCAGCTTACTTCCAGGGAATACAAACACCATATATTTT. Its protein product is CASSLLPGNTNTIYF.

The rearrangement joins TRBV9 to TRBJ1-2; D remains ambiguous. V was shortened by 4 bases and J by 7 bases, with 14 bases between the two germline ends. The CDR3 spans 13 residues. The V gene's germline CDR1 is SGDLS and CDR2 YYNGEE. The CDR3 sequence: CASSSGEWVGYTF. CDR3 sequence (DNA): TGTGCCAGCAGCTCCGGGGAATGGGTTGGCTACACCTTC.

This rearrangement joins TRBV4-1 to TRBJ1-1, with TRBD1 matching 8 bases. CDR1 and CDR2 from the germline V gene are MGHRA and YSYEKL. The CDR3 consists of 14 residues. The V gene end was trimmed by 5 bases and the J gene end by 5 bases; junction bases not matched to a gene: 7. The chain's CDR3 is CASSFDRGKTEAFF. In nucleotides, the CDR3 is TGCGCCAGCAGCTTTGACAGGGGAAAGACTGAAGCTTTCTTT.

This chain connects TRBV7-9 to TRBJ1-2; tentatively, D is TRBD1 (5 bases). CDR3 length: 15 residues. Trimming took off 2 bases at V and 8 bases at J, with 18 bases between the two ends. The germline gives CDR1 SEHNR, CDR2 FQNEAQ (reference sequence). The DNA for the CDR3 is TGTGCCAGCAGCTTATCTGGGGCCTCCAACAGGGGCTACACCTTC. Residues: CASSLSGASNRGYTF.

The V call is TRBV4-1, the J call TRBJ1-2; perhaps TRBD1 as D (5 bases). Per the germline V gene, CDR1 is MGHRA and CDR2 is YSYEKL. Deletions cut 0 bases from V and 6 bases from J, with 14 bases between. This CDR3 spans 15 amino acids. DNA of the CDR3: TGCGCCAGCAGCCAAGATCTTAGCAGGGCGGATGGCTACACCTTC. The encoded protein is CASSQDLSRADGYTF.

The chain links TRBV5-4 to TRBJ2-2; D is uncertain. The J call is doubtful: the DNA matches TRBJ1-3 better. CDR3 size: 14 residues. CDR1 is SGHNT and CDR2 is YYREEE in the germline V gene (reference sequence). In DNA form, the CDR3 reads TGTGCCAGCAGCTCCGGGCCGGGGGGAAACACCATATATTTT. Protein sequence: CASSSGPGGNTIYF.

This chain joins TRBV30 and TRBJ1-1; possible D gene TRBD1, 6 bases. Germline V gene sequence: CDR1 GTSNPN, CDR2 SVGIG (reference sequence). The CDR3 contains 17 residues. The V gene lost 0 bases and the J gene lost 3 bases, with 20 bases spanning the gap. The CDR3 DNA follows: TGTGCCTGGAGTGTATCCCGTTCGGGCAGGGGTGACACTGAAGCTTTCTTT. This encodes CAWSVSRSGRGDTEAFF.

In DNA, the CDR3 is TGTGCCAGCAGTGACCTAGTATCGGGCAATGAGCAGTTCTTC. Protein sequence: CASSDLVSGNEQFF. The V gene is TRBV2, the J gene TRBJ2-1; D is unresolved. V was pared by 3 bases and J by 6 bases, with 12 bases between. Germline assignment: CDR1 SNHLY and CDR2 FYNNEI. The CDR3 loop spans 14 amino acids.

This clone showed up just once. The chain couples TRBV2 to TRBJ2-7; TRBD2 matches 7 bases. Trimming at V came to 4 bases and at J to 3 bases, leaving 6 bases not matched to a gene. The germline V gene encodes CDR1 SNHLY and CDR2 FYNNEI. The length of the CDR3 is 14 residues. CDR3 protein: CASSVKRDGYEQYF. In nucleotides, the CDR3 is TGTGCCAGCAGTGTTAAGCGGGACGGCTACGAGCAGTACTTC.

V usage is TRBV4-1 and J usage is TRBJ1-3; D may be TRBD1 (5 bases). V gave up 4 bases and J gave up 6 bases, with 16 bases separating them. The CDR3 totals 15 residues. Germline lookup yields CDR1 MGHRA and CDR2 YSYEKL. DNA for the CDR3: TGCGCCAGCAGCCTGGACATTTCGGTGGAAAACACCATATATTTT. Translation: CASSLDISVENTIYF.

The genes are TRBV4-3 and TRBJ2-2; D uncertain. The germline V gene encodes CDR1 LGHNA and CDR2 YSLEER. The CDR3 runs 15 residues. The ends were cut back, 0 bases at V and 2 bases at J, with 7 bases in the middle. CDR3: CASSQDRFNTGELFF. The DNA for the CDR3 is TGCGCCAGCAGCCAAGACAGGTTCAACACCGGGGAGCTGTTTTTT.

The CDR3 region has the DNA TGTGCCAGCAGCTTAACCGCGACAAGTTCCTACGAGCAGTACTTC. Amino acid sequence: CASSLTATSSYEQYF. The chain uses TRBV7-2 and TRBJ2-7; D unresolved. Trimming stripped 2 bases from V and 1 base from J, with 12 bases between. The CDR3 contains 15 residues. In germline, CDR1 is SGHTA, CDR2 FQGNSA.

This clone was found a few times. The genes are TRBV10-3 and TRBJ2-7, with 8 bases aligning to TRBD1. The junction had 2 bases not matched to a gene; V was cut back by 6 bases and J by 1 base. This CDR3 comprises 13 residues. The germline V gene encodes CDR1 ENHRY and CDR2 SYGVKD. This CDR3 is CAIRDRASYEQYF. The CDR3 DNA sequence: TGTGCCATCAGGGACAGGGCTTCCTACGAGCAGTACTTC.

J is TRBJ1-2 and V is TRBV14; 8 nucleotides align to TRBD1. The germline V gene has CDR1 SGHDN and CDR2 FVKESK. V shed 3 bases and J 3 bases; nucleotides not matched to a gene: 9. CDR3 length: 16 residues. CDR3 in DNA: TGTGCCAGCAGCCAGACCTCGGACAGGGCTGACTATGGCTACACCTTC. This sequence encodes CASSQTSDRADYGYTF.

The gene calls are TRBV7-2 and TRBJ1-5; possible D gene TRBD1, 6 bases. Trimming took off 3 bases at V and 4 bases at J, with 13 bases between the two ends. Germline V lookup: CDR1 SGHTA, CDR2 FQGNSA. This CDR3 has 15 residues. The CDR3 bases are TGTGCCAGCAGCTTCGGTACAGGGTGGAATCAGCCCCAGCATTTT. Its translation is CASSFGTGWNQPQHF.

This chain uses TRBV11-2 with TRBJ1-4; TRBD1 matches at 10 bases. The CDR3 sequence is 14 residues long. Germline V gene lookup returns CDR1 SGHAT and CDR2 FQNNGV. V was clipped by 5 bases and J by 7 bases; unmatched bases: 4. Here the CDR3 reads CASSRDRGSEKLFF. CDR3 DNA sequence: TGTGCCAGCAGCCGGGACAGGGGAAGTGAAAAACTGTTTTTT.

This clone was counted between two and nine times. The chain joins TRBV28 to TRBJ2-1; D is unresolved. Trimming left V 3 bases short and J 0 bases short, with 6 bases between. The CDR3 has 14 amino acids. Germline assignment: CDR1 MDHEN and CDR2 SYDVKM. The CDR3 nucleotides are TGTGCCAGCAGTTTGTATTACTCCTACAATGAGCAGTTCTTC. It yields the protein CASSLYYSYNEQFF.

V and J are TRBV13 and TRBJ2-1; D call uncertain. The germline V gene encodes CDR1 PRHDT and CDR2 FYEKMQ (reference sequence). Trimming cost V 5 bases and J 10 bases, with 18 bases left between them. CDR3 length: 14 residues. In DNA form, the CDR3 reads TGTGCCAGCAGCCCCAGTCGTGGCCCAGCGGAGCAGTTCTTC. Translated: CASSPSRGPAEQFF.

The chain has TRBV7-2 and TRBJ2-6; D is unclear. The CDR3 is 17 residues long. The germline V gene encodes CDR1 SGHTA and CDR2 FQGNSA. Trimming left V 0 bases short and J 0 bases short, with 9 bases between. CDR3 DNA: TGTGCCAGCAGCTTAGCACCGACTCGCTCTGGGGCCAACGTCCTGACTTTC. Protein sequence: CASSLAPTRSGANVLTF.

The J gene is TRBJ1-2, the V gene TRBV11-2; D uncertain. The CDR3 runs to 15 residues. Germline CDR1 reads SGHAT; CDR2 reads FQNNGV. Trimming left V 3 bases short and J 4 bases short, with 15 bases between. The CDR3 DNA reads TGTGCCAGCAGCTTGAGCCAGGTCCTTTCCTATGGCTACACCTTC. It yields the protein CASSLSQVLSYGYTF.

This clone has only a few counts. The gene calls are TRBV9 and TRBJ1-2; TRBD1 matches at 7 bases. The trim removed 3 bases at V and 0 bases at J, leaving 5 bases unmatched. CDR1 is SGDLS and CDR2 is YYNGEE in the germline V gene. The CDR3 is 15 amino acids. This CDR3 reads CASSGAGTANYGYTF. The CDR3 DNA reads TGTGCCAGCAGCGGGGCCGGGACAGCTAACTATGGCTACACCTTC.

CDR3 in amino acids: CAWSVGTGNTGELFF. CDR3 nucleotide sequence: TGTGCCTGGAGTGTGGGGACAGGGAACACCGGGGAGCTGTTTTTT. The J gene is TRBJ2-2, the V gene TRBV30; TRBD1 aligns across 8 bases. The germline V gene encodes CDR1 GTSNPN and CDR2 SVGIG (reference sequence). The trim removed 0 bases at V and 1 base at J, leaving 1 base unmatched. The CDR3 runs to 15 residues.

There are a few counts of this clone. The gene calls are TRBV6-5 and TRBJ1-2; the D is unclear. The CDR3 covers 14 residues. The germline V and J ends were trimmed by 2 bases and 5 bases, with 12 bases remaining between them. In germline, CDR1 is MNHEY, CDR2 SVGAGI. CDR3 sequence (DNA): TGTGCCAGCAGTTACGATCCAGGTTCTTATGGCTACACCTTC. It encodes CASSYDPGSYGYTF.

This clone has a handful of counts. This chain joins TRBV28 and TRBJ1-2, with 12 bases fitting TRBD1. The germline V gene encodes CDR1 MDHEN and CDR2 SYDVKM. This CDR3 has 14 amino acids. Trimming cost V 6 bases and J 7 bases; bases outside gene matches: 6. CDR3 sequence (DNA): TGTGCCAGCAGATTACAGGGACAGGGGGCTGGCTACACCTTC. Translating gives CASRLQGQGAGYTF.

J is TRBJ1-2 and V is TRBV30; no clear D. The length of the CDR3 is 12 residues. Between the trimmed V and J ends, which lost 5 bases and 7 bases, there was a span of 14 bases. The germline CDR1 and CDR2 sequences are GTSNPN and SVGIG (reference sequence). The CDR3 nucleotides read TGTGCCTGGGGGCGGGAGGGCTCTGGCTACACCTTC. This sequence encodes CAWGREGSGYTF.

This clone has only a few counts. V is TRBV6-5 and J is TRBJ2-5; possibly TRBD2 for D (7 bases). The J call may be incorrect, as the DNA end agrees better with TRBJ2-7. The CDR3 covers 15 residues. Per the germline V gene, CDR1 is MNHEY and CDR2 is SVGAGI. The CDR3 reads CASSRRAGQSYEQYF. As DNA, the CDR3 is TGTGCCAGCAGCCGAAGAGCGGGACAATCCTACGAGCAGTACTTC.